This TCR beta chain was found in a study of regulatory T cells in long-lasting Graves disease. Combining iRepertoire HTBI primers with Arm-PCR of CDR3 regions, the authors built TCR beta libraries. TCRdb re-analysed the multiplex PCR reads in MiXCR, keeping a single row per CDR3 protein. The sample includes approximately 390,000 distinct CDR3 sequences, 15% to 20% of them seen just once. Time point in this sample: newly diagnosed GD, antithyroid drugs for less than 3 months. The TCR library was made from RNA that had been extracted from PBMCs in TRIzol. The CDR3 is 15 residues long. The junction had 6 bases not matched to a gene; V was cut back by 2 bases and J by 7 bases. Germline CDR1 and CDR2: LGHDT and YNNKEL (reference sequence). This clonotype was detected many times. Separately, the same data were catalogued under a study of T cells in Graves' hyperthyroidism and ophthalmopathy.

The material sequenced was peripheral blood mononuclear cells (PBMCs), taken at new diagnosis, from a patient treated with antithyroid drugs. This sequence was found in a young woman with Graves disease. The chain carries TRBV3-1 and TRBJ2-1; 9 nucleotides align to TRBD2. CDR3 DNA: TGTGCCAGCAGCCAATTTGGCGGGGGGGCTAATGAGCAGTTCTTC. Protein: CASSQFGGGANEQFF.